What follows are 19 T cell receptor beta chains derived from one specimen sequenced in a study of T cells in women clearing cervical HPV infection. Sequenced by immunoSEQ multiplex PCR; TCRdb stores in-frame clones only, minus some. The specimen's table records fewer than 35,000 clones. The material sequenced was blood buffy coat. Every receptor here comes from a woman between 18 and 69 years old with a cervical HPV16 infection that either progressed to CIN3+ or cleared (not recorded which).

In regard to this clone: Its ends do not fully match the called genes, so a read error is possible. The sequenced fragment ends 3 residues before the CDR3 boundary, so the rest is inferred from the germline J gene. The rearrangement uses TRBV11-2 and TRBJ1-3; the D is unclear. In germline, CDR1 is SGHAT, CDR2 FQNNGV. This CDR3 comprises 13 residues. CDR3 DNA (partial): TGTGTCAGCAGCCAGAGTCTCGGAAACACC. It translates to CVSSQSLGNT. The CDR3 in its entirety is CVSSQSLGNTIYF. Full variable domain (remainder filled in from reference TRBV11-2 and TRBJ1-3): EAGVAQSPRYKIIEKRQSVAFWCNPISGHATLYWYQQILGQGPKLLIQFQNNGVVDDSQLPKDRFSAERLKGVDSTLKIQPAKLEDSAVYLCVSSQSLGNTIYFGEGSWLTVV.

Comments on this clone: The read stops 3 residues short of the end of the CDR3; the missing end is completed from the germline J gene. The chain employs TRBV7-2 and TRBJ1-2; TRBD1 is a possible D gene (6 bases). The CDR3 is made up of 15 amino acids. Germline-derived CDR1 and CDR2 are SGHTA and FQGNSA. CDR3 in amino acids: CASSGRRGGAQGYTF. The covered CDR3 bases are TGTGCCAGCAGCGGACGCCGTGGGGGGGCGCAAGGC.

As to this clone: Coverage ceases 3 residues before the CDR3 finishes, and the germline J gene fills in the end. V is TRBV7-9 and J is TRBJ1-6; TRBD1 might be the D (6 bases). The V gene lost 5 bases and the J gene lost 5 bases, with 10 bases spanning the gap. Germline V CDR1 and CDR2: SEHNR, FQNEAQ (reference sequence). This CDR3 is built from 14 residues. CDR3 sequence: CASSQDSNNSPLHF. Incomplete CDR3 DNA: TGTGCCAGCAGCCAGGACAGCAATAATTCACCC.

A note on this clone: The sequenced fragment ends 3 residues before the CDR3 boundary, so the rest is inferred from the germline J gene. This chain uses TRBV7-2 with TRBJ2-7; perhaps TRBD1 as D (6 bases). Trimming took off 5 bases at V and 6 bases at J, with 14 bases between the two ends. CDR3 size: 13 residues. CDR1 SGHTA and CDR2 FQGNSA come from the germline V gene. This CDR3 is CASSGQQGGEQYF. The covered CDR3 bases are TGTGCCAGCAGCGGCCAACAGGGTGGCGAG.

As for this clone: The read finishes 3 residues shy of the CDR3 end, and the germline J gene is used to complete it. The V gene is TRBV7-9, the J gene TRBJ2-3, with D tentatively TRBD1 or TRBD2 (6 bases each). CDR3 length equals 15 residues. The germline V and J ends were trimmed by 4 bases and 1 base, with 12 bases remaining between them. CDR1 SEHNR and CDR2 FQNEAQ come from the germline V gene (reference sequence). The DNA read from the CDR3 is TGTGCCAGCAGCTCATACAGGGAGGGCACAGATACG. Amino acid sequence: CASSSYREGTDT. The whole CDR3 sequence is CASSSYREGTDTQYF.

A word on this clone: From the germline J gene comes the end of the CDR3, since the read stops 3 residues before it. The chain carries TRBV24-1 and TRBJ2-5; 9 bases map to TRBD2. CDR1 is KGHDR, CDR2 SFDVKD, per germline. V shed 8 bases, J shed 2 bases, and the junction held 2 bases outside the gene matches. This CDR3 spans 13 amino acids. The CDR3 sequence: CATKAGGQETQYF. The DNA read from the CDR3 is TGTGCCACCAAAGCGGGGGGTCAAGAGACC.

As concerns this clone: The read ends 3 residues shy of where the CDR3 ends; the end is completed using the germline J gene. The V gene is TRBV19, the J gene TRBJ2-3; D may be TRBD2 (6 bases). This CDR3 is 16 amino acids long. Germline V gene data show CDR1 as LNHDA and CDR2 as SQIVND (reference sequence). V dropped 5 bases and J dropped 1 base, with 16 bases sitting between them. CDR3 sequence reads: CASSCGTYPGTDTQYF. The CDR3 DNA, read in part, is TGTGCCAGTAGTTGCGGGACTTACCCTGGCACAGATACG. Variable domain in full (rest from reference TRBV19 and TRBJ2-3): DGGITQSPKYLFRKEGQNVTLSCEQNLNHDAMYWYRQDPGQGLRLIYYSQIVNDFQKGDIAEGYSVSREKKESFPLTVTSAQKNPTAFYLCASSCGTYPGTDTQYFGPGTRLTVL.

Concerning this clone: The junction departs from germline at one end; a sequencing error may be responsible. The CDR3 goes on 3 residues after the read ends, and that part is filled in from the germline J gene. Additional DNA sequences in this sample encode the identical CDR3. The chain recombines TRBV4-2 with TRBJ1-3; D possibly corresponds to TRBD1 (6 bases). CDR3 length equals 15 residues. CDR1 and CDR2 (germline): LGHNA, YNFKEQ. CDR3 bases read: TGCGCCAGCAGCCAGGCGGGGGCTGGGGGAAACACC. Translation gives CASSQAGAGGNT. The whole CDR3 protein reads CASSQAGAGGNTIYF.

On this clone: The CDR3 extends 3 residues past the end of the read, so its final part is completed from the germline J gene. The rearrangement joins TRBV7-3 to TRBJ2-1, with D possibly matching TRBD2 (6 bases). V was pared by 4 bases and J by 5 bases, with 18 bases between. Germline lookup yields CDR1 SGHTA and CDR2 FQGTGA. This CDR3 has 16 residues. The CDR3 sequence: CASSSTRVAANNEQFF. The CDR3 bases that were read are TGTGCCAGCAGCTCTACCCGGGTAGCGGCCAACAATGAG.

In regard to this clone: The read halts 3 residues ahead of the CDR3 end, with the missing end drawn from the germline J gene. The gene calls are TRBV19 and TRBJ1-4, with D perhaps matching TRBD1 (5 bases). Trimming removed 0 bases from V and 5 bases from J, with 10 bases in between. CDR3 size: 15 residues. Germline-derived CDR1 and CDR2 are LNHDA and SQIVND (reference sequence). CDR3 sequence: CASSIEGRGNEKLFF. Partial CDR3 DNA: TGTGCCAGTAGTATAGAGGGGAGGGGAAATGAAAAA.

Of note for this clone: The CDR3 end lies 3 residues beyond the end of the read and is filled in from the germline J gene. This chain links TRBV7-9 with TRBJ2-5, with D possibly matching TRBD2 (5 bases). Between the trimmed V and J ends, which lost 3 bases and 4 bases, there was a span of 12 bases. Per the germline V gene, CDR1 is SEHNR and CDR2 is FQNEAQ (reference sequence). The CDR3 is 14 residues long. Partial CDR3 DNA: TGTGCCAGCAGCTTCCCCCTAGCTGGAGAGACC. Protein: CASSFPLAGET. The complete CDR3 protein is CASSFPLAGETQYF.

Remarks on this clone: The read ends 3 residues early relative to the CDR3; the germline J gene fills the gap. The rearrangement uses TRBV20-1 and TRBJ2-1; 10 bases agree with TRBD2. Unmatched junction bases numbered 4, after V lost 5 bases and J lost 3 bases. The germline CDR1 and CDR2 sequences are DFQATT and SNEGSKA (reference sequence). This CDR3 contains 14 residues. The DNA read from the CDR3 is TGCAGTGCTCTTTGGACTAGCGGCTACAATGAG. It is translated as CSALWTSGYNE. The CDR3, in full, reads CSALWTSGYNEQFF.

The chain's CDR3 is CASSVSGSTETQYF. The part of the CDR3 DNA that was read is TGTGCCAGCAGCGTAAGCGGGAGTACAGAGACC. The V gene is TRBV9, the J gene TRBJ2-5; 8 bases agree with TRBD2. The CDR3 end is not reached by the read, which stops 3 residues before it; the germline J gene fills it in. The V segment lost 1 base and the J segment 4 bases; nucleotides outside the gene matches: 3. From germline, CDR1 is SGDLS and CDR2 YYNGEE. The CDR3 loop spans 14 amino acids.

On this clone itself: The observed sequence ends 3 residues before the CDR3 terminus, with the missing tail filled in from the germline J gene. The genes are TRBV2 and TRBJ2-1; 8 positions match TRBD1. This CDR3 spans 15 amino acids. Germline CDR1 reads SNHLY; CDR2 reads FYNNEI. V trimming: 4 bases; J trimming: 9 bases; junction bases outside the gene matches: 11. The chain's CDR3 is CASSGDQQGGSEQFF. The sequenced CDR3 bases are TGTGCCAGCAGTGGGGACCAACAGGGGGGTAGTGAG.

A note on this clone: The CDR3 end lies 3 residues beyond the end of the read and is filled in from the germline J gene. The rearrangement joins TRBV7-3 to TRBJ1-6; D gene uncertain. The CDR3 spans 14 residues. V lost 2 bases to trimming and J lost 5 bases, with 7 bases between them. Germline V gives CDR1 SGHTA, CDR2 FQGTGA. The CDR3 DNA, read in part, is TGTGCCAGCAGCTTATTAGGGCATAATTCACCC. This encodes CASSLLGHNSP. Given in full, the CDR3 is CASSLLGHNSPLHF.

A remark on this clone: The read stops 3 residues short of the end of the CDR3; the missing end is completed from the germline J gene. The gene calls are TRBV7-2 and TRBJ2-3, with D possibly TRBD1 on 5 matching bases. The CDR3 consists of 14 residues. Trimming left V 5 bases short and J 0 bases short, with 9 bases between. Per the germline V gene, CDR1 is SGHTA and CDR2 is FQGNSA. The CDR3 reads CASSGAGSTDTQYF. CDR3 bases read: TGTGCCAGCAGCGGGGCAGGGAGCACAGATACG.

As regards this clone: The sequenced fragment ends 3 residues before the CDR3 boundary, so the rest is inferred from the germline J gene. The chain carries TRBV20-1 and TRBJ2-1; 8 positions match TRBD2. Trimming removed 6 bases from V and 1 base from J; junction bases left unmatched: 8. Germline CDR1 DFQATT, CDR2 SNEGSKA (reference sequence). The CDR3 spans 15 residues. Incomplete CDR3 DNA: TGCAGTGCCTCTCCCAGCGGGAGTTCCTACAATGAG. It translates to CSASPSGSSYNE. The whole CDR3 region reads CSASPSGSSYNEQFF.

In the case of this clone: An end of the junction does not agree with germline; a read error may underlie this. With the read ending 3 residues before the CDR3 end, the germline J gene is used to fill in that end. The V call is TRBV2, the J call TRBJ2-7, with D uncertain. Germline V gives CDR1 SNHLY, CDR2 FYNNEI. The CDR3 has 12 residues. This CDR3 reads CASTTDSHEQYF. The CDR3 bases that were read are TGTGCCAGCACCACCGACTCCCACGAG.

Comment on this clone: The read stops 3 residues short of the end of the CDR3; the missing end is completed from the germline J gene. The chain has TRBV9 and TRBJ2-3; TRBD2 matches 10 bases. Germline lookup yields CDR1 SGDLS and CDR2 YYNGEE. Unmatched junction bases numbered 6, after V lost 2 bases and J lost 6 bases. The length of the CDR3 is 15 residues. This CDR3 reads CASSVSGGTTDTQYF. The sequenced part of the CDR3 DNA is TGTGCCAGCAGCGTTAGCGGGGGGACCACGGATACG.